This entry features one TCR beta chain sequence. Its antigen is unknown. Base qualities are not recorded, but no much larger clone differs from it by a single base. Focal radiation therapy combined with CTLA-4 blockade (ipilimumab) was tested in patients with chemo-refractory metastatic non-small-cell lung cancer. These data come from a study of radiotherapy plus CTLA-4 blockade in lung cancer listed by TCRdb under 2018. The study in broad terms: Objective responses were observed in 15% to 20% of enrolled patients, and disease control was achieved in less than 35%.

V is trimmed back by 4 bases and J by 7 bases, and the junction contains 6 bases that no gene match accounts for. Reading the germline V gene (reference sequence) gives CDR1 MNHEY and CDR2 SMNVEV. CDR3 length: 16 amino acids, cysteine to phenylalanine. Of the read, only the CDR3 DNA is kept; its 48 bases are in frame from base 1. What the work shows at the level of the full study, not this receptor alone: Early dynamic changes in blood T cell clones, together with increased serum interferon-beta after radiation, were reported as the strongest predictors of response. After treatment with radiotherapy and ipilimumab, TCR clones that originated in tumors expanded in peripheral blood.

The library relied on the immunoSEQ multiplex PCR assay. This immuneACCESS table, as held by TCRdb, lists in-frame sequences with V and J called but not all clones. Of the missing ones, under half trace to an unresolved V gene in checked studies; the others have no known cause. The sample table shows 75,000 to 100,000 clones, and roughly 74% are seen once. The biggest ten clones account for roughly 3.1% of the sample. Here the chain combines TRBV27 and TRBJ2-1; 14 bases in the junction line up with TRBD2. This TCR was recovered from a human donor with non-small cell lung cancer who had a partial response to radiotherapy plus ipilimumab. Some clones in this sample may be carry-over from other donors' samples. The material was peripheral blood, obtained from a patient treated with radiotherapy plus ipilimumab. DNA sequence: TGTGCCAGCAGTTGGACTAGCGGGAGGAATGCTAATGAGCAGTTCTTC. Protein translation: CASSWTSGRNANEQFF.